This entry lists 2 T cell receptor beta chains sequenced from one sample in a study of T cells in Graves' hyperthyroidism and ophthalmopathy. Template material for amplifying TCR beta CDR3 regions consisted of RNA transcripts. The HTBI set primed first-round TCR CDR3 RT-PCR. TCRdb used MiXCR to reprocess the multiplex PCR reads, holding one entry per CDR3 protein. Of some 500,000 distinct CDR3 sequences in the sample, around 24% are singletons; the top ten hold roughly 10%. The material sequenced was blood. The receptors were gathered from a woman aged 25 to 39 with Graves' ophthalmopathy.

In this sample, this clonotype turned up many times. V is TRBV5-4 and J is TRBJ2-7; TRBD1 matches 9 bases. The CDR3 is 17 residues long. Germline CDR1 and CDR2: SGHNT and YYREEE (reference sequence). Unmatched junction bases numbered 15, after V lost 4 bases and J lost 4 bases. CDR3 in amino acids: CASSDPGTGKVGYEQYF. The CDR3 bases are TGTGCCAGCAGCGACCCCGGGACAGGGAAGGTTGGGTACGAGCAGTACTTC.

This rearrangement joins TRBV18 to TRBJ1-2; D may be TRBD1 (5 bases). Germline CDR1 reads KGHSH; CDR2 reads LQKENI. Between the trimmed V and J ends, which lost 1 base and 5 bases, there was a span of 20 bases. The CDR3 extends over 17 amino acids. DNA of the CDR3: TGTGCCAGCTCACCACTCTCAATCGAGGGGTCGGGATATGGCTACACCTTC. Residues: CASSPLSIEGSGYGYTF. Drawing the rest from reference TRBV18 and TRBJ1-2, the complete variable domain is NAGVMQNPRHLVRRRGQEARLRCSPMKGHSHVYWYRQLPEEGLKFMVYLQKENIIDESGMPKERFSAEFPKEGPSILRIQQVVRGDSAAYFCASSPLSIEGSGYGYTFGSGTRLTVV.